The clone carrying this TCR beta chain showed up just once. This specimen comes from a study of blood T cells in healthy people across ages. V lost 2 bases, J lost 3 bases, and 8 bases lay in between. The CDR3 runs 14 residues. CDR1 and CDR2 from the germline V gene are DFQATT and SNEGSKA (reference sequence). A J-beta primer mix and a sample-barcoded 5' primer were used in a second PCR of roughly 6 to 11 cycles. TCRdb independently ran MiXCR on the 5' RACE reads; one entry per CDR3 protein. The data contain around 670,000 distinct CDR3 sequences, about 30% of them singletons. The source of this sequence is an elderly woman in good health. Sequencing used blood. V gene TRBV20-1 combines with J gene TRBJ2-6, with D uncertain. The CDR3 here is CSARNPNGANVLTF. CDR3 coding DNA: TGCAGTGCTAGAAACCCTAATGGGGCCAACGTCCTGACTTTC.